This T cell receptor beta chain originates from a study of blood T cell repertoires in COVID-19. Study in general: Samples of COVID-19 (acute and convalescent) were obtained from the United States, Italy and Spain. The analysed material was cDNA or gDNA that came from T cells, B-cell-depleted T cells, or PBMCs.

Under the authors' procedure: Cell counts per sample came from amplifying reference gene primers. TCRdb keeps only in-frame clones here, not all; method: immunoSEQ multiplex PCR. The DNA was the basis for D and trimming; V, J and clone size are from that table. The sample contains 120,000 to 150,000 clones, 75% to 85% of which appear only once. With 8 bases clipped from V and 0 bases from J, the junction kept 5 bases outside the gene matches. CDR3 length equals 14 residues. From germline, CDR1 is SGHRS and CDR2 YFSETQ. This sequence originates from a human donor with acute or convalescent COVID-19. The donor label of this sample is uncertain. J is TRBJ1-1 and V is TRBV5-1, with 9 bases aligning to TRBD1. Sequenced input: peripheral blood. CDR3 in DNA: TGCGCCAGTAGAGGACAGGGGATGAACACTGAAGCTTTCTTT. Its translation is CASRGQGMNTEAFF.